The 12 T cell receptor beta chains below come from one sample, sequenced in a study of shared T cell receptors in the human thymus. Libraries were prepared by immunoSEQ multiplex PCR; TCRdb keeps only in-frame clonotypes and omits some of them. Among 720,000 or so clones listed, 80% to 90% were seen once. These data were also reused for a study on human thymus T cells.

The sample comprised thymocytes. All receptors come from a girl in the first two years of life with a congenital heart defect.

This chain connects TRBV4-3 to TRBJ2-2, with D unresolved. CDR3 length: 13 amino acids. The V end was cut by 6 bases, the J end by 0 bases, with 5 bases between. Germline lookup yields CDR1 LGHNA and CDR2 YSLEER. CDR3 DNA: TGCGCCAGCAGTCTACCGAACACCGGGGAGCTGTTTTTT. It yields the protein CASSLPNTGELFF.

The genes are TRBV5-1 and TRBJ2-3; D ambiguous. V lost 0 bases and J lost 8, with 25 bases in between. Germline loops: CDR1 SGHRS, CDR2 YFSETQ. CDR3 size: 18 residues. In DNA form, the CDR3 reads TGCGCCAGCAGCTTGGACTCGCCAGTCAGCCTCCTAGGAGCTACGCAGTATTTT. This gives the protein CASSLDSPVSLLGATQYF.

The CDR3 spells CTKYNAGYTF. The CDR3 DNA reads TGCACCAAGTATAATGCGGGCTACACCTTC. The chain has TRBV1 and TRBJ1-2. TRBV1 is shown as a pseudogene. This CDR3 contains 10 residues.

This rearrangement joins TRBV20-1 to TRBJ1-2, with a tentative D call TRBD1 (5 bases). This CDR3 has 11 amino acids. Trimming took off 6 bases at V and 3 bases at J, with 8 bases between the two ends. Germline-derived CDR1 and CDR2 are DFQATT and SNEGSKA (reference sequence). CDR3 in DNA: TGCAGTGCGGGGCAGGACTATGGCTACACCTTC. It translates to CSAGQDYGYTF.

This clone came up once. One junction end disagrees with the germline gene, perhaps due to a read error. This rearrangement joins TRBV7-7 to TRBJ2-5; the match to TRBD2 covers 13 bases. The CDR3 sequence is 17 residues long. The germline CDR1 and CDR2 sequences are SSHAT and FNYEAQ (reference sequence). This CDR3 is CASSSTSGGTYQETQYF. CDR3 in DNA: TGTGCTAGCAGTTCGACTAGCGGGGGGACCTACCAAGAGACCCAGTACTTC. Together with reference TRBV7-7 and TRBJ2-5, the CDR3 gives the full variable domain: GAGVSQSPRYKVTKRGQDVTLRCDPISSHATLYWYQQALGQGPEFLTYFNYEAQPDKSGLPSDRFSAERPEGSISTLTIQRTEQRDSAMYRCASSSTSGGTYQETQYFGPGTRLLVL.

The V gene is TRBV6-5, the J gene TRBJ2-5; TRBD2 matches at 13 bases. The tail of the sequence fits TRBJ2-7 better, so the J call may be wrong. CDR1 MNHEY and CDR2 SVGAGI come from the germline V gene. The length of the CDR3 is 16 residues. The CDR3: CASSYPGTSGVNEQYF. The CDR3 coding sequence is TGTGCCAGCAGTTACCCGGGGACTAGCGGGGTAAACGAGCAGTACTTC.

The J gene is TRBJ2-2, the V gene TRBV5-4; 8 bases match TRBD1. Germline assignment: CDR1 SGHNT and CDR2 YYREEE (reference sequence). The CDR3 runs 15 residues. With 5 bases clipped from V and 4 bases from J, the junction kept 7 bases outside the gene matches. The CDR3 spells CASSTVTGVTGELFF. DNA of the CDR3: TGTGCCAGCAGTACTGTGACAGGGGTCACCGGGGAGCTGTTTTTT.

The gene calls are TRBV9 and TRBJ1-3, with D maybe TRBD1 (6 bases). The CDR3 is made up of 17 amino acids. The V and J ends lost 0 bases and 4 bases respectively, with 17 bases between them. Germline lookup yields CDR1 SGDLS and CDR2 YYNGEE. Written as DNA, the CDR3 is TGTGCCAGCAGCGTAGATAACAGGGCGCTGGGAGGAAACACCATATATTTT. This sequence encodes CASSVDNRALGGNTIYF.

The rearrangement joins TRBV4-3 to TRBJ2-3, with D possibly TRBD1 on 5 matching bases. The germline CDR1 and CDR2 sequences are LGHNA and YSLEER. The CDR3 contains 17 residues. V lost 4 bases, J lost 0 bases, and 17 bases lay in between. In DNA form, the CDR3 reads TGCGCCAGCAGCCCGTCAGACAGCTACTCTAGCACAGATACGCAGTATTTT. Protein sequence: CASSPSDSYSSTDTQYF.

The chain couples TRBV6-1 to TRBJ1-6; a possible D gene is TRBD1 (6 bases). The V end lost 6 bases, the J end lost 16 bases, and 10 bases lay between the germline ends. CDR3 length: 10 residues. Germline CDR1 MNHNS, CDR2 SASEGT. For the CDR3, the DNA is TGTGCCAGCAGGGGACAAGTTCTCCACTTT. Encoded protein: CASRGQVLHF.

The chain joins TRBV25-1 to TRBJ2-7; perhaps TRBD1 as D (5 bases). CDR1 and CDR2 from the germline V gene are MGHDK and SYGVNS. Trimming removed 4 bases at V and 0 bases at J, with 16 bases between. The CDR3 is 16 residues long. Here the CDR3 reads CASSAKRYRHSYEQYF. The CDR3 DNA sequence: TGTGCCAGCAGTGCTAAAAGATACAGGCACTCCTACGAGCAGTACTTC.

CDR3 sequence reads: CASSIAPDRGRGTNTGELFF. The DNA of the CDR3 is TGTGCCAGTAGTATAGCTCCTGACAGGGGGCGCGGAACGAACACCGGGGAGCTGTTTTTT. V usage is TRBV19 and J usage is TRBJ2-2, with 10 nucleotides matching TRBD1. With 1 base clipped from V and 0 bases from J, the junction kept 11 bases outside the gene matches. CDR1 is LNHDA and CDR2 is SQIVND in the germline V gene (reference sequence). CDR3 length: 20 amino acids.